This T cell receptor (beta chain) was documented in a study of shared clonotypes between healthy human individuals (dated by TCRdb to 2018 to 2021). Study-wide context: A few men and a couple of women, aged 18 to 49 years, made up the cohort. To increase sequencing depth and limit assay-specific biases, different laboratories used diverse techniques to prepare libraries and sequence TCR repertoires. Between about 0.8 and 9 billion PBMCs per donor were obtained by leukapheresis. Blood TCR repertoires of a handful of healthy adults were deeply sequenced to estimate repertoire size and the extent of clonotype sharing between individuals. For each donor, three plates each were used for CD4 naive and CD4 memory, two plates were used for CD8 naive, and one plate was used for CD8 memory. Overall results and qualifications from the work: When a handful of donors were compared, the shared fraction of clonotypes was about 5% for naive CD4, less than 4% for naive CD8, about 2.5% for memory CD4, and 0.4% for memory CD8. Sampling was restricted to blood, and TCR repertoires in tissue are likely to differ from TCR repertoires in blood. Naive subsets generally had larger estimated clonotype richness than memory subsets did. The small number of donors limited the genetic and exposure-history diversity represented. Based on pairwise subsampling, the degree of clonotype sharing among donors was expected to be affected by sequencing depth. Clonotypes shared by all four sorted-subset donors showed higher generation probabilities than non-shared clonotypes. Incomplete sequencing was indicated by rarefaction of sorted-subset datasets, despite the large sequencing depth.

For the CD8 naive samples, CD45RO-negative cells were positively selected for CCR7, yielding a CD45RA+CCR7+ population from which TemRA cells were excluded. Healthy HIV-negative adults with no recently reported acute infections or vaccinations were included as donors. All donors were Caucasian adults living in Nashville, Tennessee, USA. Blood was collected by leukapheresis, and PBMCs were isolated by Ficoll-Histopaque density gradient centrifugation and then cryopreserved in liquid nitrogen vapor phase. Analytical flow cytometry was used to check the purity and quantity of each magnetically sorted T cell population. Genomic DNA was isolated from every sorted fraction and measured by UV absorbance on a Nanodrop 2000c. TCR CDR3 regions were amplified from genomic DNA by multiplex PCR using the deep immunoSEQ assay. Extracted genomic DNA from each cell subset was spread evenly across all wells of several immunoSEQ 96-well plates, with each plate serving as a replicate. For sorted subsets, each replicate PCR was loaded with 200 ng genomic DNA, equivalent to some 31,000 T cell genomes. Purified libraries were quantified with a Qubit 3.0 fluorometer, sized on a Bioanalyzer 2100, and re-quantified with the KAPA Library Quantification kit. Every immunoSEQ 96-well plate was sequenced on a separate single-read 150-cycle Illumina NextSeq 550 flow cell. The published analysis was carried out like this. Because the immunoSEQ output held only junctional sequences and lacked quality scores, the filtering could not match the filtering applied to full-length reads. Sequences were annotated with PyIR, a Python wrapper for IgBLAST v1.9, and V/J genes and CDR3 were assigned using IMGT germline references. Reads with weak V/J assignments (E-value above 1e-6), missing CDR3, stop codons, out-of-frame junctions, or ambiguous translated residues were removed. V3J clonotypes were defined by identical inferred V gene, J gene, and CDR3 amino acid sequence. The percentage overlap between two repertoires was calculated by dividing the number of shared unique clonotypes by the size of the smaller repertoire. RTK rarefaction, the Chao1 estimator, and Recon v2.1 estimates of unobserved clonotypes were used to assess repertoire richness. OLGA was used to compute generation probabilities for all TCRbeta clonotypes that the gDNA method yielded from a few donors. The immuneACCESS repertoire file appears here via TCRdb, limited to in-frame rearrangements. These files lack a portion of the clones; in checked studies, under half of the deficit traces to unresolved V genes, and the cause of the others is not known. That table gives V, J and clone size, and the DNA gave D and trimming. This sample comprises roughly 1,800,000 clones, about 95% of them detected only once. The top ten clonotypes cover approximately 1.2% of the sample.

Reading from cysteine to phenylalanine, the CDR3 counts 14 amino acids. Solely the CDR3 DNA is kept, with 42 bases framed from the first base. At the junction V is shortened by 5 bases and J by 5 bases; bases outside the gene matches: 7. The CDR1 and CDR2 encoded by the germline V gene (reference sequence) are SEHNR and FQNEAQ. Details on this clone: This receptor's antigen is unknown. Nothing much larger sits one base from this clone, and base qualities are not available.

The chain was built from TRBV7-9 and TRBJ1-2; 8 central nucleotides agree with TRBD1. Sequenced: naive CD8+ T cells sorted from blood. This sample's cell subset or site label indicates: CD45RA+CCR7+. The clonotype comes from a man between 18 and 35 years old in good health. The DNA reads as follows: TGTGCCAGCAGCCCCTCGACAGGGGTATATGGCTACACCTTC. The encoded protein is CASSPSTGVYGYTF. With the portions outside the CDR3 filled from the reference TRBV7-9 and TRBJ1-2 genes, the complete variable region becomes DTGVSQNPRHKITKRGQNVTFRCDPISEHNRLYWYRQTLGQGPEFLTYFQNEAQLEKSRLLSDRFSAERPKGSFSTLEIQRTEQGDSAMYLCASSPSTGVYGYTFGSGTRLTVV.